The rows below give T cell receptor beta chains drawn from one sample of a study of T-cell memory formation after mild COVID-19. TCRdb re-derived calls from the 5' RACE reads in MiXCR, one entry per CDR3 protein. The sample has under 300,000 distinct CDR3 sequences, over 7% seen once. Specimen: PBMCs or a T cell subset sorted from them (not recorded which). These receptors all come from a man between 18 and 35 years old who had mild COVID-19 (a few samples of this study predate the infection). Cell type and time point are not known. The CDR3 runs from the conserved cysteine through the conserved F or W. A D gene is named only where the DNA matches it firmly. Clone size is given for some rows only: seen once, a few or many times, or a class if the clone is expanded.

>NA|few|TRBV9|TRBJ1-1
CASSVSGRTEAFF
TGTGCCAGCAGCGTATCAGGGAGGACTGAAGCTTTCTTT
>TRBD1|many|TRBV5-1|TRBJ2-1
CASSTTGGVVVNEQFF
TGCGCCAGCAGCACAACAGGGGGAGTAGTGGTCAATGAGCAGTTCTTC
>NA|NA|TRBV5-1|TRBJ2-7
CASSLEQPTYEQYF
TGCGCCAGCAGCTTGGAACAGCCCACCTACGAGCAGTACTTC
>NA|NA|TRBV6-2/TRBV6-3|TRBJ1-6
CASKRGTGDSPLHF
TGTGCCAGCAAACGAGGGACGGGGGATTCACCCCTCCACTTT
>NA|NA|TRBV20-1|TRBJ1-3
CSARWGNTIYF
TGCAGTGCTAGATGGGGAAACACCATATATTTT
>NA|few|TRBV29-1|TRBJ1-4
CSVDRRPVSCGKLFF
TGCAGCGTTGACAGGCGACCGGTCTCATGTGGAAAACTGTTTTTT
>TRBD1|NA|TRBV6-2/TRBV6-3|TRBJ1-5
CASRPTGGSQPQHF
TGTGCCAGCAGACCGACAGGGGGTAGTCAGCCCCAGCATTTT
>NA|NA|TRBV7-2|TRBJ1-2
CASSLAEGAGYTF
TGTGCCAGCAGCTTAGCGGAAGGGGCTGGCTACACCTTC
>NA|many|TRBV7-9|TRBJ2-1
CASPGRGPLDEQFF
TGTGCCAGCCCGGGTAGGGGACCTCTGGATGAGCAGTTCTTC
>TRBD2|few|TRBV18|TRBJ2-5
CASSPNTLAGVRETQYF
TGTGCCAGCTCACCAAACACCCTAGCGGGGGTACGAGAGACCCAGTACTTC
>NA|few|TRBV20-1|TRBJ2-5
CSARLGAVQETQYF
TGCAGTGCTAGATTAGGGGCAGTCCAAGAGACCCAGTACTTC
>NA|few|TRBV4-1|TRBJ2-3
CASSLRREGWDTQYF
TGCGCCAGCAGCCTTCGGCGAGAGGGGTGGGATACGCAGTATTTT
>NA|few|TRBV20-1|TRBJ2-5
CSASLAMETQYF
TGCAGTGCTAGTCTAGCGATGGAGACCCAGTACTTC
>NA|NA|TRBV6-6|TRBJ1-6
CASKKGGGSYNSPLHF
TGTGCCAGCAAGAAGGGAGGAGGCTCCTATAATTCACCCCTCCACTTT
>NA|few|TRBV7-9|TRBJ1-3
CASRARVSGNTIYF
TGTGCCAGCAGGGCCAGGGTCTCTGGAAACACCATATATTTT
>NA|many|TRBV7-2|TRBJ1-1
CASSFGIRAFF
TGTGCCAGCAGCTTTGGCATCCGAGCTTTCTTT
>NA|few|TRBV7-3|TRBJ2-2
CASTSTGETGELFF
TGTGCCAGCACCTCGACGGGGGAGACCGGGGAGCTGTTTTTT
>NA|many|TRBV5-1|TRBJ2-2
CASSLGTVNTGELFF
TGCGCCAGCAGCCTTGGGACGGTGAACACCGGGGAGCTGTTTTTT
>NA|few|TRBV9|TRBJ2-1
CASSVGGRIYNEQFF
TGTGCCAGCAGCGTAGGGGGCAGAATTTACAATGAGCAGTTCTTC
>NA|few|TRBV5-4|TRBJ1-1
CASSLGRVGTEAFF
TGTGCCAGCAGCTTGGGCAGGGTTGGGACTGAAGCTTTCTTT
>NA|many|TRBV3-1|TRBJ2-1
CASSQGFREQFF
TGTGCCAGCAGCCAAGGGTTCCGGGAGCAGTTCTTC
>TRBD2|once|TRBV7-2|TRBJ2-3
CASRGGFPDTQYF
TGTGCCAGCCGGGGGGGGTTTCCAGATACGCAGTATTTT
>NA|few|TRBV30|TRBJ2-1
CAWAGGNEQFF
TGTGCCTGGGCGGGCGGCAATGAGCAGTTCTTC
>TRBD1|few|TRBV7-9|TRBJ1-1
CASSLAGTGGEIKAFF
TGTGCCAGCAGCTTAGCGGGGACAGGGGGCGAAATCAAAGCTTTCTTT
>NA|NA|TRBV29-1|TRBJ1-2
CSVQEAGRGYTF
TGCAGCGTCCAGGAGGCGGGGCGAGGCTACACCTTC
>TRBD2|many|TRBV12-3/TRBV12-4|TRBJ2-2
CASSFRGELFF
TGTGCCAGCAGTTTTCGGGGGGAACTGTTTTTT
>NA|few|TRBV6-5|TRBJ1-4
CASSYISTNEKLFF
TGTGCCAGCAGCTACATCTCAACTAATGAAAAACTGTTTTTT
>NA|NA|TRBV7-6|TRBJ2-2
CASSFARAGNTGELFF
TGTGCCAGCAGCTTCGCCCGGGCAGGGAACACCGGGGAGCTGTTTTTT
>TRBD1|few|TRBV24-1|TRBJ2-5
CATSDPGTGGQETQYF
TGTGCCACCAGTGACCCCGGGACAGGGGGCCAAGAGACCCAGTACTTC
>TRBD1|many|TRBV12-3/TRBV12-4|TRBJ2-2
CASHRDRNTGELFF
TGTGCCAGCCACCGGGACAGGAACACCGGGGAGCTGTTTTTT
>TRBD1|NA|TRBV12-3/TRBV12-4|TRBJ2-7
CASSSDRGFPFEQYF
TGTGCCAGCAGCTCCGACAGGGGGTTCCCCTTCGAGCAGTACTTC
>NA|few|TRBV27|TRBJ1-5
CASSSSLWQPQHF
TGTGCCAGCAGTTCATCTTTATGGCAGCCCCAGCATTTT
>TRBD1|NA|TRBV5-1|TRBJ1-4
CASSFQTGENEKLFF
TGCGCCAGCAGCTTCCAGACAGGGGAGAATGAAAAACTGTTTTTT
>NA|NA|TRBV6-2/TRBV6-3|TRBJ1-5
CASSQRGINQPQHF
TGTGCCAGCAGTCAGAGGGGAATCAATCAGCCCCAGCATTTT
>NA|NA|TRBV12-3/TRBV12-4|TRBJ1-1
CASLQEGNTEAFF
TGTGCCAGCCTACAGGAAGGGAACACTGAAGCTTTCTTT
>NA|NA|TRBV4-1|TRBJ1-5
CASSQVRGRRDQPQHF
TGCGCCAGCAGCCAAGTCAGGGGCAGACGCGATCAGCCCCAGCATTTT
>NA|few|TRBV7-3|TRBJ2-3
CASSLLSGSTDTQYF
TGTGCCAGCAGCTTACTTTCGGGGAGCACAGATACGCAGTATTTT
>NA|NA|TRBV28|TRBJ1-4
CASSGGTNREKLFF
TGTGCCAGCAGTGGCGGGACGAATAGAGAAAAACTGTTTTTT
>NA|NA|TRBV20-1|TRBJ2-7
CSASPGYEQYF
TGCAGTGCTAGTCCCGGGTACGAGCAGTACTTC
>NA|NA|TRBV12-3/TRBV12-4|TRBJ1-1
CASSRTILGGLGGNTEAFF
TGTGCCAGCAGCCGCACCATCTTAGGGGGTTTGGGGGGAAACACTGAAGCTTTCTTT
>NA|NA|TRBV9|TRBJ2-7
CASSVGEGAYEQYF
TGTGCCAGCAGCGTAGGGGAGGGGGCATACGAGCAGTACTTC
>NA|NA|TRBV27|TRBJ2-5
CASSLTSVSAQETQYF
TGTGCCAGCAGTTTAACCTCTGTAAGCGCCCAAGAGACCCAGTACTTC
>NA|NA|TRBV20-1|TRBJ2-1
CSASGHSYNEQFF
TGCAGTGCATCGGGACACTCCTACAATGAGCAGTTCTTC
>NA|few|TRBV29-1|TRBJ1-1
CSADRQENTEAFF
TGCAGCGCTGATAGACAGGAGAACACTGAAGCTTTCTTT
>TRBD1|NA|TRBV4-2|TRBJ2-7
CASSQVFRDRSSYEQYF
TGTGCCAGCAGCCAAGTTTTCCGGGACAGGTCTTCCTACGAGCAGTACTTC
>NA|few|TRBV27|TRBJ1-1
CASIRGGTEAFF
TGTGCCAGCATAAGGGGGGGCACTGAAGCTTTCTTT
>NA|NA|TRBV7-2|TRBJ1-1
CASSPGPRNTEAFF
TGTGCCAGCAGCCCGGGACCGAGGAACACTGAAGCTTTCTTT
>NA|NA|TRBV19|TRBJ2-3
CASGVRGDTQYF
TGTGCCAGTGGGGTCCGCGGAGATACGCAGTATTTT
>NA|many|TRBV12-3/TRBV12-4|TRBJ1-6
CASSPRGDTYNSPLHF
TGTGCCAGCAGCCCGAGGGGGGATACCTATAATTCACCCCTCCACTTT
>NA|few|TRBV2|TRBJ1-6
CASGHRESNSPLHF
TGTGCCAGCGGACACCGGGAGTCAAATTCACCCCTCCACTTT
>NA|NA|TRBV6-6|TRBJ1-6
CASSANLGLSSPLHF
TGTGCCAGCAGCGCCAACCTTGGGCTAAGTTCACCCCTCCACTTT
>NA|many|TRBV4-2|TRBJ2-7
CASSQVWGASYEQYF
TGTGCCAGCAGCCAAGTTTGGGGGGCATCCTACGAGCAGTACTTC
>TRBD1|NA|TRBV7-9|TRBJ1-2
CASSFPQGVVGYTF
TGTGCCAGCAGCTTCCCACAGGGGGTCGTGGGCTACACCTTC
>TRBD1|many|TRBV11-1|TRBJ2-4
CASSLDRGPMGNIQYF
TGTGCCAGCAGCTTAGACAGGGGTCCCATGGGAAACATTCAGTACTTC